The present TCR beta chain was sequenced within a study of beta chain features in type 1 diabetes. Study-wide results and caveats: For Type 1 diabetes patients, all four CD4+ subsets carried TCRB CDR3s that were moderately but significantly shorter. A greater similarity of naive, central memory and Treg TCRB repertoires was seen among patients than among healthy donors. A potential PCR bias toward shorter templates would be equal in patient and control samples.

What was sequenced were expressed TCRB transcripts, since all of the isolated RNA had been reverse transcribed. TCRdb's table, derived via immunoSEQ multiplex PCR, lists solely in-frame clones and lacks some. The table includes 100,000 to 150,000 clones, around 9% detected once. This clone has just a few counts. The antigen remains unidentified. Each sorted fraction was over 95% pure. The source of this sequence is a man aged 25 to 45 with type 1 diabetes. Sequences were obtained from central memory CD4+ T cells from blood.

The CDR3 DNA sequence: TGCAGTGCTAGAGCGGGGGGGCGGCAGTTCTTC. Its protein is CSARAGGRQFF. This sequence joins TRBV20-1 and TRBJ2-1; 8 positions match TRBD2. V was pared by 1 base and J by 12 bases, with 2 bases of the junction left unmatched. The CDR3 totals 11 residues. Per the germline V gene, CDR1 is DFQATT and CDR2 is SNEGSKA (reference sequence).